This T cell receptor (beta chain) appears in the sequencing data of a study of blood T cell repertoires in COVID-19. On the study more broadly: The cDNA or gDNA used as material had been derived from T cells, B-cell-depleted T cells, or PBMCs.

CDR1 is LGHDT, CDR2 YNNKEL, per germline (reference sequence). The CDR3 has 16 residues. The J segment lost 6 bases and the V segment lost 0 bases, leaving 8 bases of the junction unmatched. In the original workflow: It was from reference gene primer amplification that nucleated cell counts were estimated. The data were produced by immunoSEQ multiplex PCR, yet TCRdb's version contains in-frame clones alone and is incomplete. That table is the source of V, J and clone size, and D and trimming were worked out from the DNA. There are 60,000 or so clones in the sample; nearly 90% occur only once, and approximately 13% lies in the top ten.

This sequence was found in a man aged 60 to 75 with active COVID-19. The V call is TRBV3-1 (or the pseudogene TRBV3-2), the J call TRBJ1-5, with TRBD1 matching 7 bases. Sample: peripheral blood. In DNA, the CDR3 is TGTGCCAGCAGCCAAGATCGCCGAGGGGGCTTTCAGCCCCAGCATTTT. As protein: CASSQDRRGGFQPQHF.